Below, 8 T cell receptor beta chains from the same sample are listed, as sequenced in a study of OX40 agonist ivuxolimab in advanced cancers. Profiling relied on immunoSEQ multiplex PCR, and the TCRdb table lists in-frame clones only, not all of them. This table holds about 77,000 clones, approximately 85% found once. The source material was CD4+ or CD8+ T cells sorted from blood, sampled in a trial of the OX40 agonist ivuxolimab. Receptors originate from an adult with an advanced solid tumor such as melanoma, head and neck, liver or kidney cancer.

V is TRBV5-5 and J is TRBJ1-1, with no clear D. With 4 bases removed from V and 1 base from J, the gap between germline ends came to 11 bases. CDR3 length equals 14 residues. In germline, CDR1 is SGHKS, CDR2 YYEKEE (reference sequence). CDR3 sequence (DNA): TGTGCCAGCAGCCCAGGACGGAGGAACACTGAAGCTTTCTTT. Translation: CASSPGRRNTEAFF.

Concerning this clone: Germline and junction disagree at one end, which may indicate a read error. The chain uses TRBV6-1 and TRBJ2-1; 8 bases align to TRBD1. The CDR3 has 11 residues. The V gene's germline CDR1 is MNHNS and CDR2 SASEGT. The CDR3 protein is CASRLRDRRIF. The CDR3 bases are TGTGCCAGCAGGTTGAGGGACAGGCGAATCTTC.

The rearrangement links TRBV6-5 to TRBJ2-3; D is possibly TRBD1 or TRBD2 (5 bases each). The CDR3 contains 14 residues. In germline, CDR1 is MNHEY, CDR2 SVGAGI. V lost 7 bases, J lost 4 bases, and 15 bases lay in between. CDR3 residues: CASKGPLGADTQYF. The CDR3 DNA sequence: TGTGCCAGCAAGGGGCCCCTGGGGGCAGATACGCAGTATTTT.

Of note for this clone: Other DNA sequences within the sample encode an identical CDR3. The gene calls are TRBV19 and TRBJ2-3; TRBD1 agrees at 7 bases. CDR1 and CDR2 from the germline V gene are LNHDA and SQIVND (reference sequence). The V gene end was trimmed by 7 bases and the J gene end by 0 bases; junction bases not matched to a gene: 10. This CDR3 is 16 amino acids long. In DNA, the CDR3 is TGTGCCAGTAACACTCGACAGGGCTCTAGCACAGATACGCAGTATTTT. Translating it yields CASNTRQGSSTDTQYF.

The table lists this clone with a count of one. The rearrangement links TRBV5-1 to TRBJ2-3; D is unresolved. Trimming cost V 6 bases and J 2 bases, with 16 bases left between them. This CDR3 has 15 amino acids. Germline assignment: CDR1 SGHRS and CDR2 YFSETQ. The CDR3 here is CASIPSPAVTDTQYF. Written as DNA, the CDR3 is TGCGCCAGCATCCCCAGCCCCGCGGTCACAGATACGCAGTATTTT.

This sequence joins TRBV5-1 and TRBJ2-3; D is possibly TRBD1 (6 bases). Germline loops: CDR1 SGHRS, CDR2 YFSETQ. Trimming took 4 bases from V and 8 from J, leaving 17 bases between them. The CDR3 is made up of 14 amino acids. This CDR3 is CASSPDSHEGTQYF. The CDR3 DNA reads as TGCGCCAGCAGCCCGGACAGCCACGAAGGTACGCAGTATTTT.

V gene TRBV5-8 combines with J gene TRBJ1-5; D unresolved. This CDR3 is 14 amino acids long. CDR1 is SGHTS, CDR2 YDEGEE, per germline. V was trimmed by 4 bases and J by 3 bases, leaving 11 bases between them. CDR3 DNA: TGTGCCAGCAGCCCGGGTCGACCCAATCAGCCCCAGCATTTT. As protein: CASSPGRPNQPQHF.

The chain uses TRBV28 and TRBJ1-1, with a weak D call TRBD1 (6 bases). The CDR3 totals 17 residues. Looked up from germline, CDR1 is MDHEN and CDR2 is SYDVKM. Trimming left V 7 bases short and J 0 bases short, with 21 bases between. CDR3 protein: CASIPPGAGIMNTEAFF. In DNA form, the CDR3 reads TGTGCCAGCATCCCGCCGGGGGCCGGAATCATGAACACTGAAGCTTTCTTT.